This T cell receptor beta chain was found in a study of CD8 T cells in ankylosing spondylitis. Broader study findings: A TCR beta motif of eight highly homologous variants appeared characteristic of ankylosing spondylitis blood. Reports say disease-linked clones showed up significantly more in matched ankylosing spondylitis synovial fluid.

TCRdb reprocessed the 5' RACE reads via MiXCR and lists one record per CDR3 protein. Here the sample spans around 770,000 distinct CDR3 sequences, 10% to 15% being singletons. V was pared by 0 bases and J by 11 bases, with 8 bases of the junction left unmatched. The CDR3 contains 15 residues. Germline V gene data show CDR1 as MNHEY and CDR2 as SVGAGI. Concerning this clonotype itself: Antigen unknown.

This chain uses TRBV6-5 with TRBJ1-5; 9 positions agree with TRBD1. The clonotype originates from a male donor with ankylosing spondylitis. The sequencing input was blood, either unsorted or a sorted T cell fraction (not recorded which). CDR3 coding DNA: TGTGCCAGCAGTTACTCGGGACAGGGCCGTTTGACCCAGCATTTT. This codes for CASSYSGQGRLTQHF.